This T cell receptor (beta chain) was sequenced for a study of blood T cell repertoires in COVID-19. Study overall: Samples taken during acute and convalescent COVID-19 were collected in the United States, Italy and Spain.

CDR3 length: 11 amino acids. Germline V CDR1 and CDR2: DFQATT, SNEGSKA (reference sequence). The V segment lost 8 bases and the J segment 4 bases; nucleotides outside the gene matches: 5. This table comes from immunoSEQ multiplex PCR, and its TCRdb copy is limited to in-frame clones, with some not included. The sample has approximately 170,000 clones, under 95% seen once; the top ten hold roughly 19%. The rearrangement joins TRBV20-1 to TRBJ2-7, with 7 bases aligning to TRBD1. Sample: peripheral blood. The receptor was isolated from a man aged 60-69 years with active or convalescent COVID-19. The DNA of the CDR3 is TGCAGTACAACAGGGGATTACGAGCAGTACTTC. It specifies CSTTGDYEQYF.